These T cell receptor beta chains were read from a single sample in a study of response to subunit inactivated influenza vaccine. Each CDR3 protein is one row after TCRdb ran MiXCR on the RT-PCR reads. Among about 540,000 distinct CDR3 sequences listed, 20% to 25% were seen once. In addition, the sample was reused for a study of T cells expressing NK-cell markers.

The sample consisted of CD4+ T cells sorted from PBMCs, taken roughly 12 days after vaccination. Source of these receptors: a man over 45 who received an inactivated influenza vaccine. Each CDR3 is given with its conserved first and last residue. A D gene is named only where the DNA matches it firmly. Expanded clones get a size class; other rows say once, few or many, or leave the size out.

>TRBV5-1|TRBJ2-7|TRBD1|.
CASSESGQTNTYEQYF
TGCGCCAGCAGCGAGTCGGGACAGACCAACACCTACGAGCAGTACTTC
>TRBV21-1|TRBJ2-7|.|.
CASSKGVGGPYEQYF
TGTGCCAGCAGCAAAGGGGTAGGGGGCCCCTACGAGCAGTACTTC
>TRBV12-3/TRBV12-4|TRBJ2-2|TRBD2|few
CASEASPGLAGSGELFF
TGTGCCAGCGAAGCTTCACCGGGACTAGCGGGATCCGGGGAGCTGTTTTTT
>TRBV7-8|TRBJ2-7|.|few
CASSTTDEGNEQYF
TGTGCCAGCAGCACAACGGACGAAGGAAACGAGCAGTACTTC
>TRBV5-1|TRBJ2-3|.|many
CASSSETDTQYF
TGCGCCAGCAGTTCGGAGACAGATACGCAGTATTTT
>TRBV20-1|TRBJ1-1|.|few
CSASEGERAEAFF
TGCAGTGCTAGCGAGGGAGAACGTGCTGAAGCTTTCTTT
>TRBV10-3|TRBJ2-3|.|few
CAISDLRSTDTQYF
TGTGCCATCAGTGATTTGCGTAGCACAGATACGCAGTATTTT
>TRBV4-1|TRBJ1-5|.|.
CASSQFDSSNQPQHF
TGCGCCAGCAGCCAGTTTGACAGTTCAAATCAGCCCCAGCATTTT
>TRBV29-1|TRBJ2-2|.|few
CSVDPGANTGELFF
TGCAGCGTTGACCCGGGTGCGAACACCGGGGAGCTGTTTTTT
>TRBV5-1|TRBJ1-4|TRBD1|.
CASSFTGQSNEKLFF
TGCGCCAGCAGCTTTACGGGACAGAGTAATGAAAAACTGTTTTTT
>TRBV20-1|TRBJ2-5|TRBD2|.
CSALLGGEGETQYF
TGCAGTGCTCTCTTGGGGGGGGAGGGAGAGACCCAGTACTTC
>TRBV12-3/TRBV12-4|TRBJ1-5|.|many
CASGPAANQPQHF
TGTGCCAGCGGGCCCGCCGCCAATCAGCCCCAGCATTTT
>TRBV11-1|TRBJ2-5|TRBD2|few
CASSFGLAGRETQYF
TGTGCCAGCAGCTTTGGACTAGCGGGAAGGGAGACCCAGTACTTC
>TRBV7-2|TRBJ1-5|.|.
CASSLASLRNQPQHF
TGTGCCAGCAGCCTAGCATCGTTGCGCAATCAGCCCCAGCATTTT
>TRBV30|TRBJ2-2|.|.
CAWSGTATGELFF
TGTGCCTGGAGTGGGACAGCCACCGGGGAGCTGTTTTTT
>TRBV7-6|TRBJ2-1|TRBD2|.
CASSLIATSGTYNEQFF
TGTGCCAGCAGCTTAATCGCGACTAGCGGAACCTACAATGAGCAGTTCTTC